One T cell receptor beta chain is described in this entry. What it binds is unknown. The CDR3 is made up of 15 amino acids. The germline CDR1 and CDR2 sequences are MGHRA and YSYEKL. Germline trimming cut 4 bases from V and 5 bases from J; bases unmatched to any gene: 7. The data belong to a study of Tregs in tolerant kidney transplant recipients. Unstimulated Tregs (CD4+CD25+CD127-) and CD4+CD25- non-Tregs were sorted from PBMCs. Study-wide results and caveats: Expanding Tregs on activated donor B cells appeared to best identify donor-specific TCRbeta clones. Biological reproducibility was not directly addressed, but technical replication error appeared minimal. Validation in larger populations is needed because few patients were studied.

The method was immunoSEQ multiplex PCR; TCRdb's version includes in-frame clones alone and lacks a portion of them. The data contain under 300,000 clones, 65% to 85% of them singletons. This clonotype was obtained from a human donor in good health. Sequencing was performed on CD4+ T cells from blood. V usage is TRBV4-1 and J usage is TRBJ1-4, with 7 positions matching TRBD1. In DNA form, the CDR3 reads TGCGCCAGCAGCCTTACCGGGACAGCAAATGAAAAACTGTTTTTT. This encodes CASSLTGTANEKLFF.